Only one count was recorded for the clone carrying this TCR beta chain. This sample is part of a study of OX40 agonist ivuxolimab in advanced cancers. Overall study context: Hepatocellular carcinoma, melanoma, renal cell or head and neck cancer was diagnosed in the dose-escalation patients.

Sequencing used immunoSEQ multiplex PCR; TCRdb keeps in-frame clones, though not all of them. The sample includes around 79,000 clones, roughly nine tenths of them seen just once. This CDR3 contains 15 residues. Germline CDR1 KGHSH, CDR2 LQKENI. Between the trimmed V and J ends, which lost 8 bases and 1 base, there was a span of 12 bases. The sequencing used CD4+ or CD8+ T cells sorted from blood, collected in a trial of the OX40 agonist ivuxolimab. The receptor's source is an adult with an advanced solid tumor such as melanoma, head and neck, liver or kidney cancer. The rearrangement links TRBV18 to TRBJ2-6, with a weak D call TRBD1 (6 bases). The CDR3 sequence: CASAQGPSGANVLTF. CDR3 DNA: TGTGCCAGCGCACAGGGTCCTTCTGGGGCCAACGTCCTGACTTTC.